One and the same sample provided the 23 T cell receptor beta chains below, sequenced in a study of T-cell memory formation after mild COVID-19. MiXCR was run by TCRdb on the 5' RACE reads, yielding one entry per CDR3 protein. The sample gives just under 150,000 distinct CDR3 sequences, 6% to 7% of which show up once; 2% to 2.5% is in the top ten. Sequenced input: PBMCs or a T cell subset sorted from them (not recorded which). These receptors all stem from an adult woman who had mild COVID-19 (a few samples of this study predate the infection). Cell type and time point are not known.

This clonotype was seen many times. The J gene is TRBJ1-6, the V gene TRBV7-6; D remains ambiguous. Trimming stripped 4 bases from V and 5 bases from J, with 12 bases between. The CDR3 has 15 residues. The germline V gene encodes CDR1 SGHVS and CDR2 FNYEAQ. CDR3 nucleotide sequence: TGTGCCAGCAGCTCCGGACGGGTGAATAATTCACCCCTCCACTTT. Translation gives CASSSGRVNNSPLHF.

The V and J genes are TRBV12-3 or TRBV12-4 and TRBJ2-1; the D call may be TRBD1 or TRBD2 (6 bases each). Trimming stripped 3 bases from V and 3 bases from J, with 9 bases between. CDR3 length equals 14 residues. This CDR3 is CASSFGGRYNEQFF. For the CDR3, the DNA is TGTGCCAGCAGTTTTGGGGGGCGCTACAATGAGCAGTTCTTC.

This clonotype was observed a handful of times. V is TRBV7-2 and J is TRBJ2-3; D unresolved. The CDR3 is made up of 13 amino acids. Trimming removed 3 bases at V and 2 bases at J, with 6 bases between. Germline assignment: CDR1 SGHTA and CDR2 FQGNSA. CDR3 sequence (DNA): TGTGCCAGCAGCTTCGGCGACACAGATACGCAGTATTTT. It translates to CASSFGDTDTQYF.

This clonotype was counted ten times or more. The chain combines TRBV11-2 with TRBJ1-6; tentatively, D is TRBD1 (5 bases). Germline V gene data show CDR1 as SGHAT and CDR2 as FQNNGV. This CDR3 comprises 17 residues. Trimming removed 4 bases at V and 4 bases at J, with 17 bases between. Here the CDR3 DNA reads TGTGCCAGCAGCTCCCGCCCCGCTCAGGGATATAATTCACCCCTCCACTTT. This translates into CASSSRPAQGYNSPLHF. The full variable domain, rest sourced from reference TRBV11-2 and TRBJ1-6, is EAGVAQSPRYKIIEKRQSVAFWCNPISGHATLYWYQQILGQGPKLLIQFQNNGVVDDSQLPKDRFSAERLKGVDSTLKIQPAKLEDSAVYLCASSSRPAQGYNSPLHFGNGTRLTVT.

This clonotype was counted between two and nine times. CDR3: CASTPGLAALSWYF. CDR3 DNA: TGTGCCAGCACCCCGGGACTAGCGGCGCTGTCATGGTACTTC. This sequence joins TRBV2 and TRBJ2-5, with TRBD2 identical over 11 bases. Germline CDR1 and CDR2: SNHLY and FYNNEI. The CDR3 runs to 14 residues. The V gene end was trimmed by 7 bases and the J gene end by 13 bases; junction bases not matched to a gene: 14.

This clonotype was counted ten times or more. V and J are TRBV20-1 and TRBJ2-5; TRBD2 aligns across 10 bases. CDR1 is DFQATT and CDR2 is SNEGSKA in the germline V gene (reference sequence). With V trimmed by 6 bases and J by 1 base, 8 bases remained unmatched. This CDR3 comprises 15 residues. CDR3 amino acids: CSAPLAGGLQETQYF. CDR3 in DNA: TGCAGTGCCCCATTAGCGGGGGGTCTCCAAGAGACCCAGTACTTC.

This clonotype was found many times. The CDR3: CASSYSGPTSSPLHF. CDR3 sequence (DNA): TGTGCCAGCAGTTACTCCGGCCCAACCAGCTCACCCCTCCACTTT. This chain links TRBV6-5 with TRBJ1-6; D call uncertain. V was shortened by 0 bases and J by 10 bases, with 13 bases between the two germline ends. The CDR3 has 15 amino acids. CDR1 is MNHEY and CDR2 is SVGAGI in the germline V gene.

V is TRBV7-2 and J is TRBJ2-4; TRBD2 might be the D (5 bases). Germline values: CDR1 SGHTA, CDR2 FQGNSA. Trimming shortened V by 6 bases and J by 3 bases, and 18 bases separated the two germline ends. The CDR3 has 16 amino acids. The DNA for the CDR3 is TGTGCCAGCAGTACCGGGATCTACTTAGACAAAAACATTCAGTACTTC. It yields the protein CASSTGIYLDKNIQYF. The full variable domain, its missing parts supplied by reference TRBV7-2 and TRBJ2-4, is GAGVSQSPSNKVTEKGKDVELRCDPISGHTALYWYRQSLGQGLEFLIYFQGNSAPDKSGLPSDRFSAERTGGSVSTLTIQRTQQEDSAVYLCASSTGIYLDKNIQYFGAGTRLSVL.

This clonotype showed up just a few times. The chain recombines TRBV3-1 with TRBJ2-2, with TRBD2 matching 7 bases. CDR3 length: 17 residues. V lost 0 bases to trimming and J lost 4 bases; unmatched junction nucleotides: 8. Germline CDR1 LGHDT, CDR2 YNNKEL (reference sequence). The CDR3 here is CASSQDRAGTGTGELFF. CDR3 DNA: TGTGCCAGCAGCCAAGATAGAGCGGGGACGGGCACCGGGGAGCTGTTTTTT.

This clonotype occurred a few times. The chain employs TRBV11-2 and TRBJ2-1; D may be TRBD1 (5 bases). Trimming left V 4 bases short and J 2 bases short, with 18 bases between. CDR1 is SGHAT and CDR2 is FQNNGV in the germline V gene. The CDR3 has 17 amino acids. The CDR3 region has the DNA TGTGCCAGCAGCTCCCCCAGGTGGGGCCAGCCCTACAATGAGCAGTTCTTC. Its protein product is CASSSPRWGQPYNEQFF. Based on the CDR3 plus reference TRBV11-2 and TRBJ2-1, the full variable domain is EAGVAQSPRYKIIEKRQSVAFWCNPISGHATLYWYQQILGQGPKLLIQFQNNGVVDDSQLPKDRFSAERLKGVDSTLKIQPAKLEDSAVYLCASSSPRWGQPYNEQFFGPGTRLTVL.

This clonotype was seen repeatedly, ten times or more. The genes are TRBV5-1 and TRBJ2-3, with 9 nucleotides matching TRBD2. The CDR3 is 12 residues long. With 7 bases clipped from V and 6 bases from J, the junction kept 3 bases outside the gene matches. Germline V gives CDR1 SGHRS, CDR2 YFSETQ. In nucleotides, the CDR3 is TGCGCCAGCGCGGGGGGGTTGGATACGCAGTATTTT. It encodes CASAGGLDTQYF.

This clonotype was seen many times. The chain uses TRBV12-3 or TRBV12-4 and TRBJ1-1, with no clear D. Trimming removed 6 bases at V and 2 bases at J, with 10 bases between. The CDR3 loop spans 13 amino acids. Here the CDR3 DNA reads TGTGCCAGCAGACGACATCTAAACACTGAAGCTTTCTTT. This translates into CASRRHLNTEAFF.

This clonotype was seen ten or more times. This rearrangement joins TRBV29-1 to TRBJ2-3; perhaps D is TRBD1 or TRBD2 (6 bases each). Germline V gene lookup returns CDR1 SQVTM and CDR2 ANQGSEA. V dropped 8 bases and J dropped 10 bases, with 19 bases sitting between them. This CDR3 has 12 residues. The DNA for the CDR3 is TGCAGCTCCCGTGGGGGGCTCGGGGCGCAGTATTTT. This sequence encodes CSSRGGLGAQYF.

This clonotype was detected a few times. The gene calls are TRBV4-1 and TRBJ2-2; D gene unclear. This CDR3 spans 15 amino acids. Germline V gives CDR1 MGHRA, CDR2 YSYEKL. V lost 0 bases and J 3 bases, leaving 8 bases between the germline ends. The CDR3 DNA is TGCGCCAGCAGCCAAGAACCACGCCACACCGGGGAGCTGTTTTTT. This encodes CASSQEPRHTGELFF.

In its sample, this clonotype was seen a few times. The J gene is TRBJ1-1, the V gene TRBV5-4; 7 positions match TRBD1. Germline V gene sequence: CDR1 SGHNT, CDR2 YYREEE (reference sequence). The V gene end was trimmed by 4 bases and the J gene end by 5 bases; junction bases not matched to a gene: 8. The length of the CDR3 is 14 residues. The CDR3 DNA follows: TGTGCCAGCAGCCCTCAGGGGGATAAGACTGAAGCTTTCTTT. It translates to CASSPQGDKTEAFF.

This clonotype was recorded at least ten times. J is TRBJ1-3 and V is TRBV7-2, with D perhaps matching TRBD1 (5 bases). This CDR3 is 16 amino acids long. Germline V gene sequence: CDR1 SGHTA, CDR2 FQGNSA. With 1 base removed from V and 0 bases from J, the gap between germline ends came to 10 bases. CDR3 loop: CASSLGGTYSGNTIYF. In nucleotides, the CDR3 is TGTGCCAGCAGCTTAGGGGGGACGTACTCTGGAAACACCATATATTTT.

This clonotype came up many times. This chain connects TRBV5-1 to TRBJ2-1; D may match TRBD1 or TRBD2 (5 bases each). The CDR3 consists of 14 residues. With 4 bases removed from V and 9 bases from J, the gap between germline ends came to 17 bases. CDR1 SGHRS and CDR2 YFSETQ come from the germline V gene. The DNA of the CDR3 is TGCGCCAGCAGCCCCGGGGCTAGAGAGGGTGAGCAGTTCTTC. Encoded protein: CASSPGAREGEQFF.

This chain connects TRBV5-6 to TRBJ2-7; D unclear. The germline V and J ends were trimmed by 0 bases and 2 bases, with 6 bases remaining between them. From germline, CDR1 is SGHDT and CDR2 YYEEEE. CDR3 size: 13 residues. CDR3 residues: CASSLVAAYEQYF. In DNA form, the CDR3 reads TGTGCCAGCAGCTTGGTGGCAGCCTACGAGCAGTACTTC. The full variable domain, rest sourced from reference TRBV5-6 and TRBJ2-7, is DAGVTQSPTHLIKTRGQQVTLRCSPKSGHDTVSWYQQALGQGPQFIFQYYEEEERQRGNFPDRFSGHQFPNYSSELNVNALLLGDSALYLCASSLVAAYEQYFGPGTRLTVT.

This clonotype was seen a handful of times. This chain's CDR3 is CASSRGVQPQHF. The CDR3, as DNA: TGTGCCAGCAGCCGTGGGGTTCAGCCCCAGCATTTT. The genes are TRBV7-9 and TRBJ1-5; D is uncertain. This CDR3 contains 12 residues. Trimming pared 5 bases from V and 6 bases from J, leaving 8 bases between. Germline CDR1 reads SEHNR; CDR2 reads FQNEAQ (reference sequence).

This clonotype was counted a few times. This chain joins TRBV12-3 or TRBV12-4 and TRBJ2-5, with 12 bases that match TRBD2. The V gene end was trimmed by 4 bases and the J gene end by 5 bases; junction bases not matched to a gene: 11. This CDR3 has 17 amino acids. CDR3 region: CASSSTGLAGGPETQYF. In nucleotides, the CDR3 is TGTGCCAGCAGTTCGACGGGACTAGCGGGTGGTCCGGAGACCCAGTACTTC.

This clonotype was detected only a few times. The chain employs TRBV5-4 and TRBJ2-7; the D gene is possibly TRBD1 (6 bases). This CDR3 region has 13 residues. Germline CDR1 and CDR2: SGHNT and YYREEE (reference sequence). The ends were cut back, 4 bases at V and 2 bases at J, with 10 bases in the middle. The CDR3 region has the DNA TGTGCCAGCAGCCCACAGGGCCCCTACGAGCAGTACTTC. This encodes CASSPQGPYEQYF. The whole variable domain, filled in from reference TRBV5-4 and TRBJ2-7, reads ETGVTQSPTHLIKTRGQQVTLRCSSQSGHNTVSWYQQALGQGPQFIFQYYREEENGRGNFPPRFSGLQFPNYSSELNVNALELDDSALYLCASSPQGPYEQYFGPGTRLTVT.

This clonotype was seen only a few times. V is TRBV5-5 and J is TRBJ1-6; no clear D gene. The CDR3 runs 15 residues. Between the trimmed V and J ends, which lost 0 bases and 7 bases, there was a span of 11 bases. Looked up from germline, CDR1 is SGHKS and CDR2 is YYEKEE (reference sequence). The CDR3 coding sequence is TGTGCCAGCAGCTTGGAAAAGGGAGGGAATTCACCCCTCCACTTT. It codes for CASSLEKGGNSPLHF. Based on the CDR3 plus reference TRBV5-5 and TRBJ1-6, the full variable domain is DAGVTQSPTHLIKTRGQQVTLRCSPISGHKSVSWYQQVLGQGPQFIFQYYEKEERGRGNFPDRFSARQFPNYSSELNVNALLLGDSALYLCASSLEKGGNSPLHFGNGTRLTVT.

The rearrangement uses TRBV29-1 and TRBJ2-1, with 7 bases fitting TRBD1. This CDR3 is built from 14 residues. J was trimmed by 4 bases and V by 7 bases; bases with no gene match: 10. Germline-derived CDR1 and CDR2 are SQVTM and ANQGSEA. CDR3 sequence (DNA): TGCAGCGCTATGACAGGGTTGATGTACAATGAGCAGTTCTTC. Amino acids: CSAMTGLMYNEQFF.